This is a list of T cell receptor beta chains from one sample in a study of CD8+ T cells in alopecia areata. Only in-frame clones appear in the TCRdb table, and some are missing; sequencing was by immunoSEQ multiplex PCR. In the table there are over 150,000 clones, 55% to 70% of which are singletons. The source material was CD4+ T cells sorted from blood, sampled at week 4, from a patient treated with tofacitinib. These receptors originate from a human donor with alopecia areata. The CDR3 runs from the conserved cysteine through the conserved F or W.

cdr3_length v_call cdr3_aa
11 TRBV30 CAWRVTGELFF
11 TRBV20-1 CSGRAFYEQYF
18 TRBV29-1 CSVEGGQHRPYSYNEQFF
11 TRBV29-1 CSVVGYNEQFF
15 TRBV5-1 CASSRAEEGSPEQFF
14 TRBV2 CASKSGLGPGELFF
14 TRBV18 CASSPLAGAETQYF
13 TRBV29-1 CSVVIQNTGELFF
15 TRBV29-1 CSAGGASGERYEQYF
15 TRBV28 CASSLSGQGGQPQHF
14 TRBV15 CATSRTSGEETQYF
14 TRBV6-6 CASTYSGVIETQYF
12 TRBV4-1 CASSLGEGEQYF
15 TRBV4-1 CASSQDGTGTYEQYF
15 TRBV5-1 CASSFLAGDRNEQFF
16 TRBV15 CATSTERVGGGETQYF
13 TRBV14 CASSQVRNTEAFF
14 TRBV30 CAWSVGGPRETQYF
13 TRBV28 CASLEGRGETQYF
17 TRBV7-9 CASSSKSVGLAAHEQFF
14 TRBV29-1 CSVEGGSTYNEQFF
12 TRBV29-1 CSAHISGGEAFF
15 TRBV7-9 CASSFRQGQQETQYF
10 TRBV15 CARLPNEQFF
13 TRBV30 CAWSVRKRDTQYF
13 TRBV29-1 CSVGTALPYEQYF
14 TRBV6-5 CASSPGGSYNEQFF
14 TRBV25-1 CASSEFRGQGKLFF
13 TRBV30 CAWSGQQLAEQYF
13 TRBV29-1 CSVADSPNYGYTF
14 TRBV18 CASQAGSTNEKLFF